Below are 32 T cell receptor beta chains sequenced from a single sample in a study of radiation and T cells in renal cell carcinoma. Repertoires were generated with immunoSEQ multiplex PCR, while TCRdb's copy carries only in-frame clones and drops some. This sample carries tens of thousands of clones, around 81% of them seen once, and the ten largest clones take under 7%. Indicated time point: blood 2 weeks post-SBRT. As to treatment: 15 Gy SBRT to primary tumor, nephrectomy 4 weeks later. Sequencing used blood, obtained from a patient whose treatment included radiotherapy and nephrectomy. These receptors originate from a man between 60 and 70 years old with renal cell carcinoma.

This chain uses TRBV5-1 with TRBJ1-4; the D gene is possibly TRBD1 (6 bases). The V gene's germline CDR1 is SGHRS and CDR2 YFSETQ. This CDR3 contains 13 residues. V gave up 0 bases and J gave up 8 bases, with 8 bases separating them. The CDR3 loop is CASSLDRAEKLFF. The CDR3 DNA reads as TGCGCCAGCAGCTTGGACAGGGCGGAAAAACTGTTTTTT.

J is TRBJ2-3 and V is TRBV11-3; D remains unclear. The germline CDR1 and CDR2 sequences are SGHNT and YENEEA. The CDR3 extends over 15 amino acids. Trimming removed 1 base from V and 2 bases from J, with 10 bases in between. CDR3 sequence reads: CASSLAPSYTDTQYF. CDR3 nucleotide sequence: TGTGCCAGCAGCTTAGCCCCCTCCTACACAGATACGCAGTATTTT.

The chain has TRBV6-4 and TRBJ2-1; no definite D call. Per germline, CDR1 MRHNA and CDR2 SNTAGT. This CDR3 region has 13 residues. The germline V and J ends were trimmed by 6 bases and 9 bases, with 15 bases remaining between them. This CDR3 reads CASSYGFNGEQFF. The CDR3 DNA reads as TGTGCCAGCAGCTATGGATTTAATGGTGAGCAGTTCTTC.

The rearrangement uses TRBV7-8 and TRBJ1-2; D gene ambiguous. In germline, CDR1 is SGHVS, CDR2 FQNEAQ. The V gene lost 0 bases and the J gene lost 2 bases, with 10 bases spanning the gap. This CDR3 spans 15 amino acids. The CDR3 coding sequence is TGTGCCAGCAGCTTAGCACCCTTAGGAAACTATGGCTACACCTTC. Translation gives CASSLAPLGNYGYTF.

The gene calls are TRBV6-5 and TRBJ1-1; tentative D call: TRBD1 (6 bases). Trimming removed 6 bases from V and 6 bases from J, with 20 bases in between. There are 15 residues in the CDR3. Germline V gene data show CDR1 as MNHEY and CDR2 as SVGAGI. In DNA, the CDR3 is TGTGCCAGCAGCCCTCGGACAGTTTCGACCGCTGAAGCTTTCTTT. It specifies CASSPRTVSTAEAFF.

The gene calls are TRBV5-1 and TRBJ1-6, with a weak D call TRBD1 (6 bases). The germline CDR1 and CDR2 sequences are SGHRS and YFSETQ. V lost 3 bases and J lost 5, with 15 bases in between. The CDR3 spans 16 residues. The CDR3 loop reads CASSWGLIRDNSPLHF. DNA for the CDR3: TGCGCCAGCAGCTGGGGGCTGATTAGGGATAATTCACCCCTCCACTTT.

V usage is TRBV21-1 and J usage is TRBJ2-3; no DNA check was done on the table's D call, TRBD2. TRBV21-1 is recorded as a pseudogene. This CDR3 contains 20 residues. As DNA, the CDR3 is TGTGCCAGCAGCAAAACGCCGGGGGGGGCCCCCTTCTATAGCACAGATACGCAGTATTTT. It codes for CASSKTPGGAPFYSTDTQYF.

The CDR3 protein is CASSPGLEADTQYF. The CDR3 coding sequence is TGTGCCAGCAGCCCCGGACTGGAGGCAGATACGCAGTATTTT. The rearrangement uses TRBV13 and TRBJ2-3; possibly TRBD2 for D (5 bases). V lost 5 bases to trimming and J lost 4 bases, with 13 bases between them. Germline V CDR1 and CDR2: PRHDT, FYEKMQ (reference sequence). The CDR3 totals 14 residues. The full variable domain, in which reference TRBV13 and TRBJ2-3 provide the parts outside the CDR3, is AAGVIQSPRHLIKEKRETATLKCYPIPRHDTVYWYQQGPGQDPQFLISFYEKMQSDKGSIPDRFSAQQFSDYHSELNMSSLELGDSALYFCASSPGLEADTQYFGPGTRLTVL.

The gene calls are TRBV29-1 and TRBJ2-1, with 12 bases matching TRBD2. Germline lookup yields CDR1 SQVTM and CDR2 ANQGSEA. The V and J ends lost 8 bases and 9 bases, in that order; junction bases with no gene match: 8. The CDR3 totals 13 residues. Here the CDR3 reads CSHRTSGAPEQFF. DNA for the CDR3: TGCAGCCACAGGACTAGCGGGGCCCCTGAGCAGTTCTTC.

A few counts support this clone. This chain links TRBV7-9 with TRBJ1-1; D unclear. V was clipped by 5 bases and J by 7 bases, with 8 bases between them. Germline CDR1 is SEHNR and CDR2 is FQNEAQ (reference sequence). The CDR3 is 11 residues long. The CDR3, as DNA: TGTGCCAGCAGCCACCGCCTTGAAGCTTTCTTT. Translating it yields CASSHRLEAFF.

V is TRBV2 and J is TRBJ2-3, with 10 positions matching TRBD1. V dropped 11 bases and J dropped 2; count of bases not matched to a gene: 4. This CDR3 comprises 13 residues. Germline values: CDR1 SNHLY, CDR2 FYNNEI. CDR3 sequence (DNA): TGTGCCCGGACAGGGGGTATCACAGATACGCAGTATTTT. Translated: CARTGGITDTQYF.

This clone occurred a few times. One junction end disagrees with the germline gene, perhaps due to a read error. The chain combines TRBV6-1 with TRBJ2-5; TRBD2 might be the D (6 bases). This CDR3 has 14 residues. Germline-derived CDR1 and CDR2 are MNHNS and SASEGT. In DNA form, the CDR3 reads TGTGCCATCAGTGATGGAGGGGCGTGGGAGACCCAGTACTTC. It encodes CAISDGGAWETQYF.

The V gene is TRBV11-2, the J gene TRBJ2-5; D is perhaps TRBD2 (6 bases). The germline V gene encodes CDR1 SGHAT and CDR2 FQNNGV. CDR3 length: 15 amino acids. Trimming pared 2 bases from V and 0 bases from J, leaving 10 bases between. The CDR3 DNA is TGTGCCAGCAGCTTACGTGGGGGGTACCAAGAGACCCAGTACTTC. Protein sequence: CASSLRGGYQETQYF. The whole variable domain, filled in from reference TRBV11-2 and TRBJ2-5, reads EAGVAQSPRYKIIEKRQSVAFWCNPISGHATLYWYQQILGQGPKLLIQFQNNGVVDDSQLPKDRFSAERLKGVDSTLKIQPAKLEDSAVYLCASSLRGGYQETQYFGPGTRLLVL.

The chain recombines TRBV19 with TRBJ2-1; 8 bases agree with TRBD2. This CDR3 has 13 residues. The J segment lost 7 bases and the V segment lost 6 bases, leaving 5 bases of the junction unmatched. Germline CDR1 reads LNHDA; CDR2 reads SQIVND (reference sequence). In DNA form, the CDR3 reads TGTGCCAGTAGCTCCTCGGGGGGGAATGAGCAGTTCTTC. Its protein is CASSSSGGNEQFF.

This chain connects TRBV28 to TRBJ1-3; D remains unclear. Deletions cut 10 bases from V and 3 bases from J, with 4 bases between. The V gene's germline CDR1 is MDHEN and CDR2 SYDVKM. CDR3 size: 10 residues. The DNA for the CDR3 is TGTGCCACCGGTGGAAACACCATATATTTT. Its translation: CATGGNTIYF.

The gene calls are TRBV28 and TRBJ2-7; TRBD1 matches at 9 bases. The CDR3 length is 15 residues. The V and J ends lost 5 bases and 7 bases, in that order; junction bases with no gene match: 12. Germline V gene data show CDR1 as MDHEN and CDR2 as SYDVKM. CDR3 DNA sequence: TGTGCCAGCAGTCCCGTGACAGGGGGGATAGGTGAGCAGTACTTC. Protein product: CASSPVTGGIGEQYF.

This sequence joins TRBV5-6 and TRBJ1-1; D is uncertain. V shed 3 bases and J shed 4 bases, with 13 bases lying between them. Germline V gene sequence: CDR1 SGHDT, CDR2 YYEEEE. There are 14 residues in the CDR3. The CDR3 nucleotides read TGTGCCAGCAGCTCCTACAGCCTGGGCACTGAAGCTTTCTTT. Its translation: CASSSYSLGTEAFF.

CDR3 residues: CASSIAGDTDTQYF. For the CDR3, the DNA is TGTGCCAGTAGTATAGCGGGGGACACAGATACGCAGTATTTT. V gene TRBV19 combines with J gene TRBJ2-3; D is possibly TRBD2 (6 bases). V lost 1 base and J 2 bases, leaving 7 bases between the germline ends. This CDR3 contains 14 residues. Germline V gene sequence: CDR1 LNHDA, CDR2 SQIVND (reference sequence).

V usage is TRBV29-1 and J usage is TRBJ2-1; 10 positions match TRBD2. Germline V gene sequence: CDR1 SQVTM, CDR2 ANQGSEA. The V and J ends lost 1 base and 9 bases, in that order; junction bases with no gene match: 9. The CDR3 length is 15 residues. The CDR3 spells CSVEGGSGRAVEQFF. The DNA for the CDR3 is TGCAGCGTTGAAGGGGGGAGCGGGAGGGCCGTTGAGCAGTTCTTC.

CDR3 in amino acids: CASSETTLSGNTIYF. The CDR3, as DNA: TGTGCCAGCAGTGAAACGACCCTCTCTGGAAACACCATATATTTT. The V call is TRBV6-1, the J call TRBJ1-3; D not certain. V lost 2 bases, J lost 0 bases, and 8 bases lay in between. Germline values: CDR1 MNHNS, CDR2 SASEGT. This CDR3 spans 15 amino acids.

The chain couples TRBV4-3 to TRBJ2-7; a weak D match, TRBD1 (6 bases). Germline CDR1 LGHNA, CDR2 YSLEER. The CDR3 length is 15 residues. Trimming cost V 2 bases and J 0 bases, with 11 bases left between them. The CDR3 loop reads CASSQQDRLSYEQYF. CDR3 nucleotide sequence: TGCGCCAGCAGCCAACAGGACAGACTCTCCTACGAGCAGTACTTC.

The rearrangement links TRBV2 to TRBJ2-5, with 8 bases that match TRBD1. V was pared by 5 bases and J by 3 bases, with 5 bases of the junction left unmatched. From germline, CDR1 is SNHLY and CDR2 FYNNEI. The CDR3 extends over 14 amino acids. CDR3 bases: TGTGCCAGCAGTCCACAGGGGGTTGAAGAGACCCAGTACTTC. It codes for CASSPQGVEETQYF.

The chain joins TRBV7-2 to TRBJ2-5, with 9 nucleotides matching TRBD1. Trimming cost V 5 bases and J 5 bases; bases outside gene matches: 12. In germline, CDR1 is SGHTA, CDR2 FQGNSA. The CDR3 contains 16 residues. The DNA of the CDR3 is TGTGCCAGCAGCGGCAGATGGGACAGGGAAGGGGAGACCCAGTACTTC. Amino acids: CASSGRWDREGETQYF.

The J gene is TRBJ2-1, the V gene TRBV9; D is uncertain. CDR3 size: 14 residues. V was clipped by 4 bases and J by 9 bases, with 17 bases between them. In germline, CDR1 is SGDLS, CDR2 YYNGEE. CDR3 region: CASSSPYSPGEQFF. CDR3 DNA sequence: TGTGCCAGCAGCTCCCCGTACAGTCCCGGTGAGCAGTTCTTC.

This clone occurred a few times. The chain is built from TRBV25-1 and TRBJ2-3, with TRBD1 identical over 7 bases. This CDR3 is 13 amino acids long. Losses at the gene ends were 5 bases for V and 1 base for J; bases not matched to a gene: 0. CDR1 is MGHDK and CDR2 is SYGVNS in the germline V gene. The CDR3: CASSQGGTDTQYF. CDR3 nucleotides: TGTGCCAGCAGTCAGGGGGGCACAGATACGCAGTATTTT.

Comment on this clone: One end of the junction does not line up with germline, which may come from a read error. The J gene is TRBJ2-7, the V gene TRBV13; 7 bases match TRBD1. The CDR3 totals 14 residues. Germline V gene sequence: CDR1 PRHDT, CDR2 FYEKMQ (reference sequence). The CDR3 nucleotides are TGTGCCAGCAGCTTATCTTTTGTGACAGGGACACTACACTTC. It yields the protein CASSLSFVTGTLHF.

This rearrangement joins TRBV29-1 to TRBJ2-7; TRBD1 agrees at 7 bases. The CDR3 covers 12 residues. J gave up 7 bases and V 6 bases, and 9 bases lay outside the gene matches. Per germline, CDR1 SQVTM and CDR2 ANQGSEA. The CDR3 sequence: CSVATGVGEQYV. CDR3 bases: TGCAGCGTCGCAACAGGGGTCGGGGAGCAGTACGTC.

The rearrangement uses TRBV14 and TRBJ1-2; unclear D gene. CDR3 length: 13 residues. CDR1 is SGHDN, CDR2 FVKESK, per germline. V was cut by 4 bases and J by 3 bases, with 9 bases left in between. The CDR3 DNA reads TGTGCCAGCAGCCTCCCGGGCGACTATGGCTACACCTTC. Residues: CASSLPGDYGYTF.

The chain employs TRBV1 and TRBJ2-2; the table names TRBD2, a call not compared with the DNA. TRBV1 is recorded as a pseudogene. The CDR3 consists of 18 residues. The CDR3 here is CTSSRSNSGRQNTGELFF. CDR3 DNA: TGCACCAGCAGCCGATCGAATAGCGGGAGACAGAACACCGGGGAGCTGTTTTTT.

A few counts support this clone. The chain employs TRBV27 and TRBJ1-5; D is possibly TRBD1 (5 bases). There are 14 residues in the CDR3. The germline CDR1 and CDR2 sequences are MNHEY and SMNVEV (reference sequence). Trimming took 8 bases from V and 7 from J, leaving 18 bases between them. The CDR3 loop reads CASGLQGTGQPQHF. CDR3 coding DNA: TGTGCCAGCGGATTGCAGGGAACGGGACAGCCCCAGCATTTT.

The chain combines TRBV27 with TRBJ2-1; D remains ambiguous. The CDR3 extends over 16 amino acids. The germline V gene has CDR1 MNHEY and CDR2 SMNVEV (reference sequence). Trimming stripped 3 bases from V and 5 bases from J, with 17 bases between. The CDR3 loop is CASSLFWRPTDNEQFF. CDR3 coding DNA: TGTGCCAGCAGTTTGTTCTGGAGACCTACAGACAATGAGCAGTTCTTC.

V and J are TRBV7-9 and TRBJ2-3; D gene ambiguous. CDR1 and CDR2 (germline): SEHNR, FQNEAQ (reference sequence). V was shortened by 5 bases and J by 2 bases, with 14 bases between the two germline ends. The CDR3 is 15 residues long. The CDR3: CASSIGIRDTDTQYF. For the CDR3, the DNA is TGTGCCAGCAGCATAGGGATTAGGGACACAGATACGCAGTATTTT.